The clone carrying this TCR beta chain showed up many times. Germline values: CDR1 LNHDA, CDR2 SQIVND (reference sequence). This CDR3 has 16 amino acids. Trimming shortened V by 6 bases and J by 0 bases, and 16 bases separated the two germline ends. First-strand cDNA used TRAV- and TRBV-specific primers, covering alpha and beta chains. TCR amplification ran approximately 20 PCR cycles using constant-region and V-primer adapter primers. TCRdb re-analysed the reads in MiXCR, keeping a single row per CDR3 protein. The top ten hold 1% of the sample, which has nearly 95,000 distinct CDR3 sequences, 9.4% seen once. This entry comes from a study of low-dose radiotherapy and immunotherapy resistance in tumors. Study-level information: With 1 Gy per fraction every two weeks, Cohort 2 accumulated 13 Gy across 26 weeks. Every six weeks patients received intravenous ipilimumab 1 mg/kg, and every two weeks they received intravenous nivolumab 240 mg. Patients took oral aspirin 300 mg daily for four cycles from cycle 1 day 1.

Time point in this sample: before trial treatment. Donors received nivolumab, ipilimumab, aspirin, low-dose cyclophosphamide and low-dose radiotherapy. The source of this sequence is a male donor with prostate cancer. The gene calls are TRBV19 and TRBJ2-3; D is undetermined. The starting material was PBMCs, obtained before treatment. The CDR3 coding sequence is TGTGCCAGTAGCGCCCTAGGGCCGACTAGCACAGATACGCAGTATTTT. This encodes CASSALGPTSTDTQYF.